This note documents a single T cell receptor (beta chain) sequence. Its specific antigen is unknown. No base quality information exists; no much larger clone differs at one position. The record originates from a study of Ad26.COV2.S vaccination and SARS-CoV-2 variants (dated by TCRdb to the early 2020s). At the level of the whole study: Donors in the vaccine arm were drawn from COV1001, a phase I-IIa trial of Ad26.COV2.S in healthy adults that was multicentre, randomized, double-blind and placebo-controlled. Dosing of Ad26.COV2.S was intramuscular, at either 5x10^10 or 1x10^11 viral particles, delivered as one shot or as two shots spaced 56 days apart. Sequencing of the TCRbeta repertoire served to evaluate the specificity and breadth of SARS-CoV-2-reactive T cell receptors following Ad26.COV2.S vaccination. The TCR-sequenced set comprised around 32 samples: around 20 Ad26.COV2.S vaccine recipients, 5 placebo recipients and 8 SARS-CoV-2 convalescent individuals. Trial participants were randomized into five groups of five, in which low-dose or high-dose Ad26.COV2.S was given once or twice, or placebo was given on both occasions. Investigators did not know the trial group allocation while performing experiments and assessing outcomes. Summary of the overall study and its limitations: The study lacked the statistical power to compare responses across vaccine doses or regimens. Spike-specific TCR breadth was higher in Ad26.COV2.S recipients than in placebo recipients (P = 0.0014). The authors noted that the TCR breadth and depth analyses may have underestimated total T cell responses. Vaccine and placebo recipients had comparable non-spike TCR breadth, which fits with the vaccine containing only spike. Substantial breadth of spike-specific CD8+ and CD4+ T cell responses was reported after vaccination.

V loses 1 base, J loses 2 bases, and the germline ends lie 10 bases apart. Spanning cysteine to phenylalanine, the CDR3 consists of 15 amino acids. The entry retains the CDR3 DNA only, 45 bases that are in frame from base 1. From the germline V gene, CDR1 is LGHNA and CDR2 is YNFKEQ. The intended sense of this specimen's treatment or condition label: roughly 19 received Ad26.COV2.S at low or high dose, single or two shots; 5 received placebo; per-sample allocation not given. For vaccine and placebo recipients, repertoires were sequenced using samples collected on day 63 after the first injection. Between 29 July and 7 August 2020, Cohort 1b enrolled around 25 adults aged 18-55 years at one site in Boston, USA. Ad26.COV2.S consisted of a replication-incompetent adenovirus type 26 vector by which a prefusion-stabilized SARS-CoV-2 spike protein from the original Wuhan strain was expressed. The immunoSEQ Assay was the method used to sequence TCRbeta CDR3 regions. After extraction, genomic DNA underwent amplification by bias-controlled multiplex PCR, followed by high-throughput sequencing. Per the source publication's procedure: To quantify the absolute abundance of every unique TCRbeta CDR3 region, sequences were collapsed and filtered. Usable DNA was measured by amplifying reference genes present in all nucleated cells, and TCRbeta template counts were normalized to that usable DNA to estimate T cell fraction. Repertoire TCRs were annotated as SARS-CoV-2-specific by exact matching of V gene, CDR3 amino acid sequence and J gene to a known reactive TCR set. MIRA supplied the reference SARS-CoV-2 TCR set, which was filtered for enrichment in COVID-19-positive ImmuneCODE repertoires so that public or cross-reactive TCRs were removed. Based on the MIRA antigens, annotated TCRs were further analysed at the level of specific ORF or position within ORF. Breadth was defined as the number of annotated unique rearrangements divided by the total number of unique productive rearrangements, and depth was defined as the summed frequency of the annotated unique rearrangements. Group comparisons of TCR breadth used two-sided Wilcoxon rank-sum tests. The immuneACCESS repertoire file appears here via TCRdb, limited to in-frame rearrangements. These files lack a portion of the clones; in checked studies, under half of the deficit traces to unresolved V genes, and the cause of the others is not known. The V and J calls and the clone size are those of that table, but D and trimming were determined from the DNA. The sample table contains 400,000 to 450,000 clones; only one count was recorded for about 90% of them. Together, the top ten hold roughly 4% of the sample.

The TCR was taken from a person between 18 and 65 years old who received the Ad26.COV2.S COVID-19 vaccine or a placebo. Material: peripheral blood, obtained in a trial of Ad26.COV2.S vaccine versus placebo. The chain links TRBV4-2 with TRBJ2-3, with the D gene uncertain. The CDR3 loop reads CASSQVRAFTDTQYF. The nucleotide sequence reads as follows: TGTGCCAGCAGCCAAGTCCGGGCTTTCACAGATACGCAGTATTTT.